A single sample is the source of the 8 T cell receptor beta chains below, sequenced in a study of T cells after posttransplantation cyclophosphamide. Cells defined as naive were viable CD3+CD4+ or CD3+CD8+ and CCR7+CD45RA+CD45RO-CD95-CD27+CD28+. Only in-frame clones appear in the TCRdb table, and some are missing; sequencing was by immunoSEQ multiplex PCR. The table has around 20,000 clones, less than 99% seen once. Sequencing input: naive CD4+ T cells sorted from PBMCs. These receptors all stem from a man in his forties in good health, CMV-negative, and a related stem cell transplant donor.

For the CDR3, the DNA is TGTGCCAGCCGAGGTACCGGCGATCAGCCCCAGCATTTT. Translating gives CASRGTGDQPQHF. The gene calls are TRBV7-2 and TRBJ1-5; no clear D. Germline V lookup: CDR1 SGHTA, CDR2 FQGNSA. V was shortened by 8 bases and J by 5 bases, with 13 bases between the two germline ends. The CDR3 length is 13 residues.

The chain carries TRBV9 and TRBJ1-1; D remains unclear. The CDR3 is 14 amino acids. Germline CDR1 SGDLS, CDR2 YYNGEE. V was clipped by 0 bases and J by 4 bases, with 10 bases between them. The CDR3 region is CASSVDREITEAFF. The CDR3, as DNA: TGTGCCAGCAGCGTAGACAGAGAAATCACTGAAGCTTTCTTT.

The chain has TRBV9 and TRBJ1-2; no clear D gene. Trimming removed 0 bases from V and 4 bases from J, with 4 bases in between. The germline gives CDR1 SGDLS, CDR2 YYNGEE. This CDR3 contains 12 residues. The CDR3 DNA sequence: TGTGCCAGCAGCGTAGCTAGCTATGGCTACACCTTC. Its translation: CASSVASYGYTF.

The rearrangement links TRBV4-3 to TRBJ1-4; D possibly corresponds to TRBD1 (6 bases). Between the trimmed V and J ends, which lost 1 base and 1 base, there was a span of 7 bases. This CDR3 has 15 amino acids. Germline values: CDR1 LGHNA, CDR2 YSLEER. The CDR3 sequence is CASSQGTVTNEKLFF. The CDR3, as DNA: TGCGCCAGCAGCCAAGGGACAGTAACTAATGAAAAACTGTTTTTT.

This chain uses TRBV7-2 with TRBJ2-3; maybe TRBD2 (5 bases). V was shortened by 4 bases and J by 0 bases, with 14 bases between the two germline ends. Germline CDR1 is SGHTA and CDR2 is FQGNSA. The CDR3 is 16 residues long. DNA of the CDR3: TGTGCCAGCAGCTATAGGAGGAGGCCTAGCACAGATACGCAGTATTTT. Translated: CASSYRRRPSTDTQYF. Using reference TRBV7-2 and TRBJ2-3 for the parts outside the CDR3, the full variable domain is GAGVSQSPSNKVTEKGKDVELRCDPISGHTALYWYRQSLGQGLEFLIYFQGNSAPDKSGLPSDRFSAERTGGSVSTLTIQRTQQEDSAVYLCASSYRRRPSTDTQYFGPGTRLTVL.

This chain uses TRBV5-1 with TRBJ2-5, with TRBD1 identical over 9 bases. CDR3 length: 16 amino acids. The J segment lost 4 bases and the V segment lost 1 base, leaving 8 bases of the junction unmatched. The V gene's germline CDR1 is SGHRS and CDR2 YFSETQ. The CDR3 region has the DNA TGCGCCAGCAGCTTGTGGGACAGGGTTTGGGGAGAGACCCAGTACTTC. It yields the protein CASSLWDRVWGETQYF.

J is TRBJ2-5 and V is TRBV6-5, with TRBD1 identical over 8 bases. The better agreement between TRBJ2-7 and the DNA end casts doubt on the J call. Germline V gene sequence: CDR1 MNHEY, CDR2 SVGAGI. This CDR3 has 15 residues. The CDR3: CASRPMTGVIYEQYF. CDR3 nucleotides: TGTGCCAGCAGACCCATGACAGGGGTAATCTACGAGCAGTACTTC.

This chain joins TRBV30 and TRBJ1-1; D unclear. This CDR3 is 17 amino acids long. CDR1 and CDR2 (germline): GTSNPN, SVGIG (reference sequence). V shed 2 bases and J shed 1 base, with 20 bases lying between them. CDR3 DNA: TGTGCCTGGAGTCGCCTAACAGCCCAAGATTGGAACACTGAAGCTTTCTTT. This codes for CAWSRLTAQDWNTEAFF.